Below, one TCR beta chain is given with its context. Its antigen remains unknown. Looked up from germline, CDR1 is SGHVS and CDR2 is FNYEAQ. Deletions cut 5 bases from V and 1 base from J, with 12 bases between. The CDR3 loop spans 15 amino acids. Prepared libraries of TCR beta cDNA carried unique molecular identifiers. T cells, about 0.9 to 10 million of them, yielded 500,000 or so cDNA molecules. TCRdb called the PCR reads again in MiXCR, with one record for every CDR3 protein. This table has a few hundred thousand distinct CDR3 sequences, just over 35% appearing once. This record comes from a study of post-analysis software for immune sequencing data. Notes on the study in general: Patients carried four or five TRBV segments more frequently than controls did, and TRBV5-6, TRBV5-1 and TRBV20-1 were among them. With F measure, samples from one preparation batch clustered together strongly.

The origin of this receptor is a girl aged 5 to 17 with multiple sclerosis. The material sequenced was blood. The chain is built from TRBV7-6 and TRBJ2-1; a possible D gene is TRBD1 (6 bases). CDR3 bases: TGTGCCAGCAGCCCCACAGGGCCTTCCTACAATGAGCAGTTCTTC. Its translation is CASSPTGPSYNEQFF.